The entry below describes one TCR beta chain. Germline lookup yields CDR1 SGHTA and CDR2 FQGNSA. V was trimmed by 5 bases and J by 7 bases, leaving 15 bases between them. The CDR3 is made up of 15 amino acids. These data come from a study of blood T cell repertoires in COVID-19. Study-level information: Italy, Spain and the United States were the sources of the convalescent and acute COVID-19 samples. PBMCs, B-cell-depleted T cells, or T cells were the source of the cDNA or gDNA that made up the material.

Source study methods: Amplifying reference gene primers gave estimates of nucleated cell counts. TCRdb's copy holds only in-frame clones and misses some; the assay was immunoSEQ multiplex PCR. The V and J calls and the clone size are those of that table, but D and trimming were determined from the DNA. The sample carries 30,000 to 35,000 clones, around 73% recorded once. The receptor was isolated from a woman in her sixties with acute or convalescent COVID-19. The chain recombines TRBV7-2 with TRBJ1-6; D possibly corresponds to TRBD1 (5 bases). Material for sequencing was peripheral blood. The CDR3 coding sequence is TGTGCCAGCAGCCCGTGGGACTTGAGAAATTCACCCCTCCACTTT. It yields the protein CASSPWDLRNSPLHF.